A selection of T cell receptor beta chains follows, all from one sample in a study of shared clonotypes between healthy human individuals. Assay: immunoSEQ multiplex PCR; the TCRdb copy retains only in-frame clones and omits some. In the table there are 2 million to 2.5 million clones, approximately 95% of which are singletons. Sequencing was performed on naive CD4+ T cells sorted from blood. These receptors came from a man between 18 and 29 years old in good health. CDR3s include the opening cysteine and the closing phenylalanine or tryptophan. A D gene is named only where the DNA matches it firmly. Where a row states a size, it is once, few, many or the class of an expanded clone; other rows omit it.

j_call clone_size v_call d_call cdr3_aa cdr3_nt
TRBJ2-7 . TRBV30 . CAWSEGHPYEQYF TGTGCCTGGAGTGAGGGTCACCCCTACGAGCAGTACTTC
TRBJ2-5 . TRBV2 . CASSEDAGGRETQYF TGTGCCAGCAGTGAGGATGCAGGGGGGCGAGAGACCCAGTACTTC
TRBJ2-3 . TRBV5-8 . CASSSQGPDTQYF TGTGCCAGCAGCTCCCAGGGCCCGGATACGCAGTATTTT
TRBJ2-7 . TRBV6-5 TRBD1 CASRDSDYEQYF TGTGCCAGCCGGGACAGTGACTACGAGCAGTACTTC
TRBJ2-7 once TRBV6-5 . CASSYSSNSYEQYF TGTGCCAGCAGTTACTCGTCGAACTCCTACGAGCAGTACTTC
TRBJ2-7 . TRBV6-1 TRBD2 CASSEVSTRGEQYF TGTGCCAGCAGTGAAGTCTCGACGCGGGGGGAGCAGTACTTC
TRBJ1-2 . TRBV7-9 TRBD1 CASSLGQGIYGYTF TGTGCCAGCAGCCTCGGACAGGGGATCTATGGCTACACCTTC
TRBJ2-7 . TRBV5-7 TRBD1 CASSPGGLGYEQYF TGTGCCAGCAGCCCAGGGGGCCTGGGGTACGAGCAGTACTTC
TRBJ2-1 . TRBV5-6 TRBD2 CASSLESSGSYNEQFF TGTGCCAGCAGCTTGGAATCTAGCGGGAGCTACAATGAGCAGTTCTTC
TRBJ1-6 once TRBV30 . CAWSALRSYNSPLHF TGTGCCTGGAGTGCCCTCAGATCCTATAATTCACCCCTCCACTTT
TRBJ1-4 . TRBV7-9 . CASSPGLLIVATNEKLFF TGTGCCAGCAGTCCTGGACTACTCATAGTTGCAACTAATGAAAAACTGTTTTTT
TRBJ2-7 . TRBV6-1 . CASSERVAASYEQYF TGTGCCAGCAGTGAAAGGGTAGCGGCGTCCTACGAGCAGTACTTC
TRBJ1-2 . TRBV21-1 . CASSKALAGYGYTF TGTGCCAGCAGCAAAGCGTTGGCGGGCTATGGCTACACCTTC
TRBJ2-7 . TRBV30 . CAWTMGTEQYF TGTGCCTGGACAATGGGGACAGAGCAGTACTTC
TRBJ2-7 once TRBV6-1 . CASSTNLGSYEQYF TGTGCCAGCAGCACCAACCTGGGCTCCTACGAGCAGTACTTC
TRBJ2-1 . TRBV18 TRBD2 CASSPAPGLAGGEQFF TGTGCCAGCTCACCAGCCCCGGGACTAGCGGGGGGTGAGCAGTTCTTC
TRBJ2-7 . TRBV29-1 . CSVAGGAYEQYF TGCAGCGTTGCCGGTGGGGCCTACGAGCAGTACTTC
TRBJ2-1 . TRBV5-4 TRBD2 CASSRLGTSGGNEQFF TGTGCCAGCAGCCGACTGGGGACTAGCGGGGGTAATGAGCAGTTCTTC
TRBJ2-2 . TRBV5-1 . CASSPDRPNTGELFF TGCGCCAGCAGTCCTGACCGGCCGAACACCGGGGAGCTGTTTTTT
TRBJ2-2 . TRBV7-9 . CASSLSPTNTGELFF TGTGCCAGCAGCTTAAGCCCGACGAACACCGGGGAGCTGTTTTTT
TRBJ1-2 . TRBV5-5 . CASHLGTRIAYGYTF TGTGCCAGCCACTTGGGAACGAGGATCGCCTATGGCTACACCTTC
TRBJ2-7 . TRBV9 . CASSVGADPYEQYF TGTGCCAGCAGCGTAGGGGCAGATCCCTACGAGCAGTACTTC
TRBJ2-3 . TRBV4-2 TRBD2 CASSQDFFGTSPRNTQYF TGTGCCAGCAGCCAAGATTTCTTCGGGACTAGCCCCCGGAATACGCAGTATTTT
TRBJ2-1 . TRBV5-6 TRBD2 CASSLRRTSGDGEQFF TGTGCCAGCAGCCTCCGGAGGACTAGCGGGGATGGTGAGCAGTTCTTC
TRBJ1-4 . TRBV6-1 TRBD1 CASSLTGPYEKLFF TGTGCCAGCAGCCTGACAGGGCCATATGAAAAACTGTTTTTT
TRBJ2-3 . TRBV19 TRBD2 CASKWSSGTSTDTQYF TGTGCCAGTAAGTGGTCTAGCGGAACTAGCACAGATACGCAGTATTTT
TRBJ1-4 once TRBV12-5 TRBD1 CASGLVLMGQGRTEKLFF TGTGCTAGTGGTTTGGTATTAATGGGACAGGGAAGAACTGAAAAACTGTTTTTT
TRBJ2-1 . TRBV7-2 TRBD2 CASSLGMLAGGNEQFF TGTGCCAGCAGCTTAGGTATGCTAGCGGGAGGGAATGAGCAGTTCTTC
TRBJ2-3 . TRBV11-3 . CASSLSGTDTQYF TGTGCCAGCAGCTTGTCAGGCACAGATACGCAGTATTTT